These T cell receptor beta chains were read from a single sample in a study of blood T cells in healthy people across ages. From the 5' RACE reads, TCRdb called clonotypes with MiXCR, one entry per CDR3 protein. The table includes 850,000 to 1,000,000 distinct CDR3 sequences, around 54% detected once. Sample: blood. Receptors originate from an older woman in good health. Both conserved end residues are part of each CDR3. D genes are given only for firm matches. Rows may omit the clone size; those that give it use once, few, many or a size class.

cdr3_aa | cdr3_nt | clone_size | cdr3_length | j_call | v_call | d_call
CAIRTEGAGSYEQYF | TGTGCCATCCGAACTGAAGGGGCAGGGAGCTACGAGCAGTACTTC | . | 15 | TRBJ2-7 | TRBV6-6 | .
CSALKEDRKNIQYF | TGCAGTGCCCTTAAGGAGGACAGAAAAAACATTCAGTACTTC | . | 14 | TRBJ2-4 | TRBV20-1 | .
CASSLWYGYTF | TGTGCCAGCAGTTTGTGGTATGGCTACACCTTC | . | 11 | TRBJ1-2 | TRBV28 | .
CASTREGFYEQYF | TGCGCCAGCACGCGGGAGGGATTCTACGAGCAGTACTTC | . | 13 | TRBJ2-7 | TRBV6-2/TRBV6-3 | TRBD2
CASSSGTGLVSNQPQHF | TGTGCCAGCAGCTCCGGGACAGGGCTTGTGAGCAATCAGCCCCAGCATTTT | . | 17 | TRBJ1-5 | TRBV7-2 | TRBD1
CASSQPGTALNEKLFF | TGTGCCAGCAGCCAACCCGGGACAGCCTTAAATGAAAAACTGTTTTTT | once | 16 | TRBJ1-4 | TRBV3-1 | TRBD1
CSARGDRRNEQYF | TGCAGTGCCAGGGGCGACAGACGAAACGAGCAGTACTTC | . | 13 | TRBJ2-7 | TRBV20-1 | .
CASRPGTGIHEQYF | TGTGCCAGCAGACCCGGGACAGGTATCCACGAGCAGTACTTC | . | 14 | TRBJ2-7 | TRBV6-5 | TRBD1
CASSVLAGGRGYF | TGTGCCAGCAGTGTACTAGCGGGAGGGCGAGGGTACTTC | . | 13 | TRBJ2-5 | TRBV2 | TRBD2
CSANRGQGEKLFF | TGCAGCGCGAACAGGGGGCAGGGTGAAAAACTGTTTTTT | . | 13 | TRBJ1-4 | TRBV29-1 | TRBD1
CATSGLAGDGSNEQFF | TGCGCCACTTCGGGACTAGCGGGAGACGGCTCCAATGAGCAGTTCTTC | . | 16 | TRBJ2-1 | TRBV4-1 | TRBD2
CATRNKESGLDSYEQYF | TGTGCCACCAGGAACAAGGAGTCCGGGCTCGACTCCTACGAGCAGTACTTC | . | 17 | TRBJ2-7 | TRBV2 | .
CSARGGGGPQHF | TGCAGTGCTAGAGGGGGTGGAGGGCCCCAGCATTTT | . | 12 | TRBJ1-5 | TRBV20-1 | .
CASSEGSGANVLTF | TGTGCCAGCAGTGAGGGGTCCGGGGCCAACGTCCTGACTTTC | few | 14 | TRBJ2-6 | TRBV25-1 | .
CSAPRATSGNNEQFF | TGCAGTGCTCCGAGGGCTACTAGCGGTAACAATGAGCAGTTCTTC | . | 15 | TRBJ2-1 | TRBV20-1 | TRBD2
CASRRTETQYF | TGTGCCAGCAGGAGGACGGAGACCCAGTACTTC | few | 11 | TRBJ2-5 | TRBV7-9 | .
CSADGDYTYQETQYF | TGCAGTGCTGACGGGGACTACACTTACCAAGAGACCCAGTACTTC | . | 15 | TRBJ2-5 | TRBV20-1 | TRBD2
CASSLAPTGAGSDTQYF | TGTGCCAGCAGCTTAGCCCCGACTGGGGCAGGTTCGGATACGCAGTATTTT | . | 17 | TRBJ2-3 | TRBV7-2 | .
CATGASGSYQETQYF | TGTGCCACTGGGGCTAGCGGGAGCTACCAAGAGACCCAGTACTTC | . | 15 | TRBJ2-5 | TRBV7-9 | TRBD2